One and the same sample provided the 12 T cell receptor beta chains below, sequenced in a study of T cells in Graves' hyperthyroidism and ophthalmopathy (dated 2019 in TCRdb). The library was built by means of multiplex PCR. Reads for this sample came from an Illumina HiSeq 2000. The TCR beta CDR3 regions were amplified from RNA transcripts. The TCR CDR3 was subjected to a first round of RT-PCR using the HTBI primer set and the Qiagen OneStep RT-PCR kit. TCRdb reanalyzed the raw reads on its own, using fastp at Q25 for trimming and MiXCR for clone calling, and kept in-frame beta chains. Each entry is one CDR3 protein sequence, shown with its most common DNA and genes. Recorded for this sample are approximately 600,000 distinct CDR3 sequences; 15% to 20% of them occurred a single time. 3.5% to 4% of the sample goes to the ten largest clones. What was sequenced was blood. The receptors shown here come from a woman aged 30 to 39 with Graves' hyperthyroidism.

This clonotype appeared many times. The chain employs TRBV7-2 and TRBJ2-5, with TRBD1 matching 7 bases. The CDR3 has 15 amino acids. The V gene's germline CDR1 is SGHTA and CDR2 FQGNSA. J was trimmed by 3 bases and V by 5 bases; bases with no gene match: 9. CDR3 bases: TGTGCCAGCAGCCCCTACGTGACAGGGAAAGAGACCCAGTACTTC. This codes for CASSPYVTGKETQYF.

In its sample, this clonotype was seen many times. The gene calls are TRBV28 and TRBJ1-5; 9 positions agree with TRBD1. From germline, CDR1 is MDHEN and CDR2 SYDVKM. CDR3 length: 17 amino acids. V trimming: 5 bases; J trimming: 7 bases; junction bases outside the gene matches: 15. CDR3 sequence reads: CASSPPHRDRERQPQHF. For the CDR3, the DNA is TGTGCCAGCAGTCCACCCCACCGGGACAGGGAACGACAGCCCCAGCATTTT.

This clonotype was recorded many times. This chain links TRBV3-1 with TRBJ1-2, with D possibly being TRBD1 (6 bases). In germline, CDR1 is LGHDT, CDR2 YNNKEL (reference sequence). This CDR3 has 12 amino acids. Deletions cut 4 bases from V and 7 bases from J, with 10 bases between. The CDR3 is CASSPGQFGYTF. CDR3 sequence (DNA): TGTGCCAGCAGCCCCGGACAGTTTGGCTACACCTTC.

Ten or more counts support this clonotype. This chain joins TRBV7-3 and TRBJ2-3, with D perhaps being TRBD1 or TRBD2 (5 bases each). CDR1 is SGHTA and CDR2 is FQGTGA in the germline V gene. Trimming took 0 bases from V and 4 from J, leaving 14 bases between them. The CDR3 extends over 16 amino acids. DNA of the CDR3: TGTGCCAGCAGCTTAACTGGGGGAACCCACGCAGATACGCAGTATTTT. Residues: CASSLTGGTHADTQYF.

This clonotype was observed a few times. V is TRBV28 and J is TRBJ2-5; weak D call: TRBD1 (6 bases). CDR1 MDHEN and CDR2 SYDVKM come from the germline V gene. CDR3 size: 13 residues. Trimming pared 6 bases from V and 1 base from J, leaving 9 bases between. The CDR3 region has the DNA TGTGCCAGCAGACTAGGGGGCCAAGAGACCCAGTACTTC. Amino acids: CASRLGGQETQYF. Complete variable domain (other parts from reference TRBV28 and TRBJ2-5): DVKVTQSSRYLVKRTGEKVFLECVQDMDHENMFWYRQDPGLGLRLIYFSYDVKMKEKGDIPEGYSVSREKKERFSLILESASTNQTSMYLCASRLGGQETQYFGPGTRLLVL.

Comments on this clonotype: A read error may explain this, as a much larger clone is one base away. The chain carries TRBV20-1 and TRBJ1-1, with 7 bases that match TRBD1. From germline, CDR1 is DFQATT and CDR2 SNEGSKA (reference sequence). The CDR3 loop spans 12 amino acids. The CDR3 spells CSTTGRNTEAFF. For the CDR3, the DNA is TGCAGCACGACAGGGCGGAACACTGAAGCTTTCTTT.

The chain couples TRBV12-3 or TRBV12-4 to TRBJ1-2, with unresolved D. This CDR3 has 13 residues. V lost 4 bases and J lost 8, with 14 bases in between. CDR3 region: CASSSIRGYGYTF. Here the CDR3 DNA reads TGTGCCAGCAGTTCAATTCGGGGATACGGCTACACCTTC.

In this sample, this clonotype turned up many times. The V gene is TRBV2, the J gene TRBJ2-3, with D perhaps TRBD2 (6 bases). Germline V gene lookup returns CDR1 SNHLY and CDR2 FYNNEI. The V gene lost 6 bases and the J gene lost 4 bases, with 14 bases spanning the gap. The CDR3 contains 14 residues. The CDR3 loop is CASSPRDSSDTQYF. Here the CDR3 DNA reads TGTGCCAGCAGCCCCCGGGACTCATCAGATACGCAGTATTTT.

This clonotype was seen repeatedly, ten times or more. The genes are TRBV28 and TRBJ2-5, with TRBD2 matching 7 bases. Germline CDR1 reads MDHEN; CDR2 reads SYDVKM. V shed 5 bases, J shed 1 base, and the junction held 16 bases outside the gene matches. This CDR3 is built from 18 residues. The chain's CDR3 is CASSPTRDYLRTQETQYF. The CDR3 bases are TGTGCCAGCAGTCCAACACGGGACTACCTAAGAACCCAAGAGACCCAGTACTTC.

This clonotype appeared many times. This sequence joins TRBV6-6 and TRBJ2-1, with TRBD2 matching over 9 bases. The ends lost 0 bases at V and 8 bases at J; junction bases unmatched: 14. CDR1 is MNHNY, CDR2 SVGAGI, per germline (reference sequence). This CDR3 spans 18 amino acids. CDR3 coding DNA: TGTGCCAGCAGTTACTCGAAAATAATAGCGGGAGAGGTAGATGAGCAGTTCTTC. This gives the protein CASSYSKIIAGEVDEQFF.

This clonotype was found many times. The rearrangement links TRBV7-9 to TRBJ2-3, with 7 nucleotides matching TRBD2. The CDR3 has 14 residues. CDR1 is SEHNR, CDR2 FQNEAQ, per germline (reference sequence). Losses at the gene ends were 7 bases for V and 4 bases for J; bases not matched to a gene: 8. The CDR3 nucleotides read TGTGCCAGCATCCGGAGGGAGGGCCCAGATACGCAGTATTTT. Its translation: CASIRREGPDTQYF. Supplemented by reference TRBV7-9 and TRBJ2-3, the full variable domain reads DTGVSQNPRHKITKRGQNVTFRCDPISEHNRLYWYRQTLGQGPEFLTYFQNEAQLEKSRLLSDRFSAERPKGSFSTLEIQRTEQGDSAMYLCASIRREGPDTQYFGPGTRLTVL.

Ten or more counts support this clonotype. V and J are TRBV30 and TRBJ1-1; D is unresolved. In germline, CDR1 is GTSNPN, CDR2 SVGIG (reference sequence). The CDR3 sequence is 12 residues long. Trimming removed 0 bases from V and 5 bases from J, with 7 bases in between. CDR3 loop: CAWSVILTEAFF. The DNA of the CDR3 is TGTGCCTGGAGTGTAATTCTGACTGAAGCTTTCTTT.